The 7 T cell receptor beta chains in this list originate from one sample, sequenced in a study of shared clonotypes between healthy human individuals. Using immunoSEQ multiplex PCR, the repertoire was profiled, and TCRdb retains in-frame clones only, with some absent. The sample consists of about 480,000 clones, about four fifths of them appearing once. The sample taken for sequencing was PBMCs. These receptors came from a woman between 35 and 50 years old in good health. Some clones in this sample may be carry-over from other donors' samples.

In this sample, this clone turned up a few times. The chain employs TRBV4-3 and TRBJ2-1, with D uncertain. Trimming removed 4 bases from V and 0 bases from J, with 10 bases in between. There are 15 residues in the CDR3. CDR1 is LGHNA and CDR2 is YSLEER in the germline V gene. The CDR3 nucleotides read TGCGCCAGCAGCCGAGAGGATAGCTCCTACAATGAGCAGTTCTTC. Its translation is CASSREDSSYNEQFF.

This sequence joins TRBV19 and TRBJ2-7; D ambiguous. The CDR3 contains 15 residues. The V gene lost 4 bases and the J gene lost 4 bases, with 17 bases spanning the gap. The germline CDR1 and CDR2 sequences are LNHDA and SQIVND (reference sequence). CDR3 bases: TGTGCCAGTAGTACCCCCGACTGGAAACCTTACGAGCAGTACTTC. Translation: CASSTPDWKPYEQYF.

The chain couples TRBV27 to TRBJ2-7; 13 nucleotides align to TRBD2. The CDR3 has 16 amino acids. CDR1 and CDR2 from the germline V gene are MNHEY and SMNVEV (reference sequence). Unmatched junction bases numbered 8, after V lost 5 bases and J lost 4 bases. This CDR3 is CASSPLGLAGWYEQYF. In DNA, the CDR3 is TGTGCCAGCAGTCCCCTGGGACTAGCGGGATGGTACGAGCAGTACTTC.

The chain uses TRBV2 and TRBJ2-7; 14 bases match TRBD2. This CDR3 has 15 amino acids. V shed 6 bases, J shed 5 bases, and the junction held 6 bases outside the gene matches. Per germline, CDR1 SNHLY and CDR2 FYNNEI. The CDR3 region is CASRDGTSGSNEQYF. Here the CDR3 DNA reads TGTGCCAGCAGGGACGGGACTAGCGGGAGTAACGAGCAGTACTTC.

This sequence joins TRBV15 and TRBJ1-5; 7 positions agree with TRBD1. CDR1 LNHNV and CDR2 YYDKDF come from the germline V gene (reference sequence). V shed 3 bases, J shed 0 bases, and the junction held 8 bases outside the gene matches. This CDR3 contains 17 residues. CDR3 bases: TGTGCCACCAGCAGGAGAGGACAGGAAGATAGCAATCAGCCCCAGCATTTT. Its translation is CATSRRGQEDSNQPQHF.

This clone was counted a few times. The V call is TRBV21-1, the J call TRBJ2-7; TRBD2 is the table's D call and was not checked against the DNA. TRBV21-1 is an annotated pseudogene. The CDR3 sequence is 15 residues long. The CDR3 nucleotides are TGTGCCAGCAGCACTGACGGGAGGGCCCACGACGAGCAGTACTTC. Translated, it gives CASSTDGRAHDEQYF.

This clone was recorded only once. The rearrangement links TRBV7-3 to TRBJ1-5; possible D gene TRBD1, 6 bases. The CDR3 consists of 16 residues. Germline V gene sequence: CDR1 SGHTA, CDR2 FQGTGA. Trimming stripped 4 bases from V and 0 bases from J, with 13 bases between. CDR3 residues: CASSSMGTYSNQPQHF. The CDR3, as DNA: TGTGCCAGCAGCTCGATGGGGACATATAGCAATCAGCCCCAGCATTTT.